One sample yielded the 17 T cell receptor beta chains listed below, sequenced in a study of blood T cells in healthy people across ages (dated by TCRdb to 2014 to 2015). Library prep was done by 5' RACE. The instrument was an Illumina HiSeq 2500. The second PCR ran for roughly 7 to 11 cycles and used a J-beta primer mix along with a sample-barcoded 5' primer. The public reads were reprocessed in TCRdb via fastp at Q25 and MiXCR, keeping in-frame beta chains. Rows with one shared CDR3 protein collapse into an entry with the most common genes and DNA. In all, the sample holds about 570,000 distinct CDR3 sequences, and 27% of those were seen once. The leading ten clones occupy about a fifth of the sample. The source material was blood. The receptor source for this set is a woman in her 70s in good health.

This chain uses TRBV12-3 or TRBV12-4 with TRBJ2-1, with D unresolved. The end of the DNA is better explained by TRBJ2-7, so the J call may be wrong. This CDR3 spans 12 amino acids. CDR3 coding DNA: TGTGCCAGCAGTCGAGGATTCTACGAGCAGTACTTC. Its protein product is CASSRGFYEQYF.

Concerning this clonotype itself: A read error may produce the germline difference seen at one junction end. The V call is TRBV3-1, the J call TRBJ2-5, with 12 bases matching TRBD2. The CDR3 covers 14 residues. Germline V gene sequence: CDR1 LGHDT, CDR2 YNNKEL (reference sequence). CDR3 residues: CASSQESGLAGLKF. The CDR3, as DNA: TGTGCCAGCAGCCAAGAGAGCGGACTAGCGGGACTTAAGTTC.

The V and J genes are TRBV20-1 and TRBJ2-7; D is perhaps TRBD1 or TRBD2 (5 bases each). Trimming took 2 bases from V and 5 from J, leaving 13 bases between them. The CDR3 consists of 13 residues. The germline gives CDR1 DFQATT, CDR2 SNEGSKA (reference sequence). The CDR3 DNA is TGCAGTGCTAGACCTGGGACCCTCGACGAGCAGTACTTC. It specifies CSARPGTLDEQYF.

This clonotype was observed a handful of times. The chain is built from TRBV7-9 and TRBJ2-5, with a tentative D call TRBD1 (6 bases). V was clipped by 5 bases and J by 3 bases, with 16 bases between them. The germline V gene has CDR1 SEHNR and CDR2 FQNEAQ (reference sequence). The CDR3 length is 15 residues. The CDR3 is CASSPGQTAEETQYF. As DNA, the CDR3 is TGTGCCAGCAGCCCTGGACAGACCGCGGAAGAGACCCAGTACTTC.

This clonotype came up a few times. V usage is TRBV11-2 and J usage is TRBJ1-2, with 11 positions matching TRBD1. This CDR3 has 13 amino acids. V dropped 7 bases and J dropped 7; count of bases not matched to a gene: 5. The germline V gene has CDR1 SGHAT and CDR2 FQNNGV. The CDR3 region is CASTGQGVGGYTF. CDR3 nucleotide sequence: TGTGCCAGCACGGGACAGGGGGTTGGTGGCTACACCTTC.

The sample holds a few counts of this clonotype. This chain joins TRBV7-2 and TRBJ2-1; D possibly corresponds to TRBD1 (6 bases). Trimming took off 4 bases at V and 2 bases at J, with 12 bases between the two ends. Germline assignment: CDR1 SGHTA and CDR2 FQGNSA. The CDR3 totals 15 residues. This chain's CDR3 is CASSSDRPTYNEQFF. The CDR3 DNA sequence: TGTGCCAGCAGCTCGGACAGACCTACCTACAATGAGCAGTTCTTC.

This clonotype was seen only a few times. The J gene is TRBJ1-2, the V gene TRBV27, with unresolved D. Germline loops: CDR1 MNHEY, CDR2 SMNVEV (reference sequence). V was cut by 7 bases and J by 7 bases, with 22 bases left in between. The CDR3 runs to 15 residues. The CDR3 bases are TGTGCCAGCACCAATTCGGGCCTCCCCCTGGGTGGCTACACCTTC. Its protein product is CASTNSGLPLGGYTF.

The chain is built from TRBV20-1 and TRBJ2-2; tentatively, D is TRBD1 (5 bases). The CDR3 loop spans 13 amino acids. The V gene's germline CDR1 is DFQATT and CDR2 SNEGSKA (reference sequence). Trimming took off 6 bases at V and 7 bases at J, with 15 bases between the two ends. The CDR3 DNA sequence: TGCAGTGCCAGTAGGACAACGGGCGGGGAGCTGTTTTTT. Encoded protein: CSASRTTGGELFF.

The chain couples TRBV7-2 to TRBJ2-4; 8 bases match TRBD1. The CDR3 runs to 18 residues. V trimming: 6 bases; J trimming: 4 bases; junction bases outside the gene matches: 17. CDR1 is SGHTA, CDR2 FQGNSA, per germline. CDR3 protein: CASSLPFGPGQVKNIQYF. CDR3 DNA sequence: TGTGCCAGCAGTTTACCCTTCGGACCGGGACAGGTTAAAAACATTCAGTACTTC.

The chain has TRBV28 and TRBJ2-7; 13 bases are a match to TRBD2. The CDR3 consists of 16 residues. Per germline, CDR1 MDHEN and CDR2 SYDVKM. The V segment lost 6 bases and the J segment 3 bases; nucleotides outside the gene matches: 8. The CDR3, as DNA: TGTGCCAGCAGCCCCGGACTAGCGGGAGCGTACTACGAGCAGTACTTC. Translation gives CASSPGLAGAYYEQYF.

The chain carries TRBV4-3 and TRBJ1-4, with D hard to call. Germline CDR1 is LGHNA and CDR2 is YSLEER. The CDR3 extends over 13 amino acids. V was cut by 2 bases and J by 13 bases, with 14 bases left in between. This CDR3 is CASSQLNGRLLFF. CDR3 DNA sequence: TGCGCCAGCAGCCAACTCAATGGGAGGTTACTGTTTTTT.

A few counts support this clonotype. The V and J genes are TRBV4-1 and TRBJ1-5; no clear D. The germline gives CDR1 MGHRA, CDR2 YSYEKL. The CDR3 extends over 15 amino acids. Between the trimmed V and J ends, which lost 3 bases and 3 bases, there was a span of 12 bases. The CDR3: CASSHPVNLNQPQHF. DNA of the CDR3: TGCGCCAGCAGCCACCCCGTGAACCTCAATCAGCCCCAGCATTTT.

V and J are TRBV5-1 and TRBJ1-3; D remains ambiguous. V lost 4 bases and J 0 bases, leaving 8 bases between the germline ends. The germline V gene has CDR1 SGHRS and CDR2 YFSETQ. This CDR3 is 14 amino acids long. The CDR3 loop is CASSPDVSGNTIYF. CDR3 DNA: TGCGCCAGCAGCCCGGACGTCTCTGGAAACACCATATATTTT.

This clonotype was found a few times. This chain uses TRBV5-8 with TRBJ1-5, with 7 bases that match TRBD1. Looked up from germline, CDR1 is SGHTS and CDR2 is YDEGEE. The ends lost 4 bases at V and 1 base at J; junction bases unmatched: 8. CDR3 length equals 16 residues. This CDR3 reads CASSTARQGSNQPQHF. The CDR3 nucleotides read TGTGCCAGCAGCACGGCAAGACAGGGAAGCAATCAGCCCCAGCATTTT.

This chain joins TRBV4-3 and TRBJ2-3, with D unclear. The CDR3 is made up of 14 amino acids. Germline V gene lookup returns CDR1 LGHNA and CDR2 YSLEER. Trimming removed 0 bases at V and 0 bases at J, with 4 bases between. The CDR3 sequence is CASSQDVSTDTQYF. The CDR3 DNA is TGCGCCAGCAGCCAAGACGTCAGCACAGATACGCAGTATTTT.

The sample holds a few counts of this clonotype. The chain carries TRBV20-1 and TRBJ1-4; the match to TRBD1 covers 7 bases. Germline trimming cut 5 bases from V and 0 bases from J; bases unmatched to any gene: 3. Germline CDR1 reads DFQATT; CDR2 reads SNEGSKA (reference sequence). The CDR3 sequence is 14 residues long. CDR3 sequence: CSAPTGATNEKLFF. The CDR3 nucleotides read TGCAGTGCTCCTACAGGGGCAACTAATGAAAAACTGTTTTTT.

The chain carries TRBV18 and TRBJ1-2; perhaps TRBD1 as D (5 bases). V lost 2 bases and J lost 4, with 11 bases in between. Germline assignment: CDR1 KGHSH and CDR2 LQKENI. The CDR3 runs to 14 residues. The CDR3 coding sequence is TGTGCCAGCTCACCAGGGACGGACCCCTATGGCTACACCTTC. Translating gives CASSPGTDPYGYTF.